Listed below are T cell receptor beta chains from one sample, sequenced in a study of spatial heterogeneity in lung cancer. TCRdb analysed the 5' RACE reads with MiXCR anew, one entry per CDR3 protein. There are about 43,000 distinct CDR3 sequences in the sample; 22% occur only once, and approximately 6.8% lies in the top ten. The sample here was PBMCs, taken at follow-up. Receptor source: a female donor with early-stage non-small cell lung cancer. Both conserved end residues are part of each CDR3. The D gene is left open where the match is weak.

D gene,V gene,CDR3 protein
TRBD2,TRBV6-1,CASRLAGNSYNEQFF
.,TRBV7-6,CASSSRDLFTGELFF
.,TRBV6-5,CASRPTMGAAKNIQYF
.,TRBV11-3,CASSLVSDTGELFF
TRBD2,TRBV7-9,CASSPTLAGYNEQFF
.,TRBV5-1,CASSFGGDNSPLHF
.,TRBV2,CASSDPASLKYNEQFF
.,TRBV19,CATATSTYEQYF
TRBD1,TRBV5-1,CASSPDRGGSTDTQYF
TRBD2,TRBV6-6,CASLAGSYNEQFF
.,TRBV4-1,CASSQVGVNTEAFF
TRBD1,TRBV12-3/TRBV12-4,CASSPDRVQPQHF
.,TRBV20-1,CSARFRAHEQYF
.,TRBV14,CASSPMSATDTQYF
TRBD1,TRBV20-1,CSAYPGQTNTEAFF
.,TRBV29-1,CSVEGGEGGVTEAFF
TRBD1,TRBV7-6,CASSLAGDRDGSPLHF
TRBD1,TRBV19,CASREQGHASYEQYF
TRBD2,TRBV7-9,CASSTRGDYSDTQYF
.,TRBV6-5,CASTPPGGGNTIYF
.,TRBV7-9,CASRSSNTNEKLFF
TRBD2,TRBV27,CASSLIGLAAGELFF
.,TRBV7-3,CASSLNTGYGYTF
TRBD2,TRBV12-3/TRBV12-4,CASNSGGLYNEQFF
TRBD2,TRBV7-2,CASRTGGGDTQYF
.,TRBV18,CASTHTGTGNTIYF
.,TRBV29-1,CSVDWDQETQYF
TRBD1,TRBV29-1,CSAQTGGHTGELFF
.,TRBV18,CASSPLSWDSADSENTIYF
TRBD1,TRBV7-2,CASSSDRVYGYTF
TRBD1,TRBV18,CASSLGQGANYGYTF
TRBD2,TRBV7-3,CASSLGLAGGEQFF
.,TRBV20-1,CSAVDRTEAFF
.,TRBV6-6,CASSYMGGDQPQHF
.,TRBV11-1,CASSLPLRDTEAFF
.,TRBV28,CASSSPGRGGSTDTQYF
.,TRBV18,CASSPPVSTDTQYF
TRBD2,TRBV3-1,CASSQTPGLAYEQYF
.,TRBV7-9,CASSLRPKNTGELFF
TRBD2,TRBV5-1,CASSMRLAERDTGELFF
.,TRBV6-2/TRBV6-3,CASSYLNRPEKLFF
.,TRBV11-3,CASSAEGWADTEAFF
.,TRBV27,CASSLGAEYEQYF
.,TRBV30,CAWSPSGPAGFYNEQFF
TRBD1,TRBV6-1,CASTPPGTGDNEQFF
.,TRBV28,CASSLSGFVVGNQPQHF
.,TRBV20-1,CSARDPSDTQYF
.,TRBV5-4,CASNKGGGTDTQYF
TRBD1,TRBV19,CASSIHGQVNGNEKLFF
.,TRBV10-3,CAISESGSGYTF
.,TRBV7-9,CASGRGGSTDTQYF
.,TRBV20-1,CSAWEGNQPQHF
.,TRBV20-1,CSAPGTPYYEQYF
.,TRBV6-2/TRBV6-3,CASRRIPDRYQETQYF